The text below deals with one TCR beta chain. Antigen: not known. Combining a sample-barcoded 5' primer with a J-beta primer mix, a second PCR ran for about 7 to 11 cycles. TCRdb itself ran the 5' RACE reads through MiXCR, one entry per CDR3 protein. The sample records around 800,000 distinct CDR3 sequences, around 68% being singletons. The length of the CDR3 is 16 residues. Germline assignment: CDR1 SGHAT and CDR2 FQDESV (reference sequence). This record belongs to a study of blood T cells in healthy people across ages. Findings and caveats of the study: Older age went with lower TCR beta diversity per million T cells, in a roughly linear way.

This sequence originates from a man aged 25-40 years in good health. The chain joins TRBV11-1 to TRBJ2-4; 10 bases agree with TRBD1. The DNA end is a closer match to TRBJ2-7, so the J assignment may be wrong. Material: blood. This chain's CDR3 is CASSHRVDRGLYEQYF. In nucleotides, the CDR3 is TGTGCCAGCAGCCATAGAGTCGACAGGGGGCTCTACGAGCAGTACTTC.